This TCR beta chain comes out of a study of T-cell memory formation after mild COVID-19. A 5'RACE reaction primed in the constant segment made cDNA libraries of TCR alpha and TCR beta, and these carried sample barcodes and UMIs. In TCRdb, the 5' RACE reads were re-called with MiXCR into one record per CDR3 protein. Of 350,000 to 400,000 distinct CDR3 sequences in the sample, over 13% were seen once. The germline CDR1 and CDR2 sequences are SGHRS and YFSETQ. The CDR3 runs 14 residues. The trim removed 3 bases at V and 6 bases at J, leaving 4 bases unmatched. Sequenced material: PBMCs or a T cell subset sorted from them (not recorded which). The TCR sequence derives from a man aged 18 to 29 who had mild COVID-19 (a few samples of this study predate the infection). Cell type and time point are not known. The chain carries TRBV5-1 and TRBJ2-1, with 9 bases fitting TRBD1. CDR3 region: CASSSGQGLNEQFF. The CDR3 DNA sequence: TGCGCCAGCAGCTCCGGACAGGGGCTCAATGAGCAGTTCTTC.